Listed below are T cell receptor beta chains from one sample, sequenced in a study of CD8+CD57+ T cells in acquired aplastic anemia. Each CDR3 protein is one row after TCRdb ran MiXCR on the reads. This sample has about 150,000 distinct CDR3 sequences, with roughly 54% found just once. Sequencing used sorted CD4+, CD8+, or CD8+CD57+ T cells (not recorded which) from PBMCs. Receptor source: a human donor with aplastic anemia. The CDR3 runs from the conserved cysteine through the conserved F or W. The order of the fields is J gene, clone size, V gene, CDR3 protein. Expanded clones get a size class; other rows say once, few or many, or leave the size out.

TRBJ1-3,many,TRBV7-3,CASSLTSGTAYPSGAGNTIYF
TRBJ1-3,.,TRBV20-1,CSAKRGQTDHSGNTIYF
TRBJ1-1,few,TRBV29-1,CSVHFRGTEAFF
TRBJ1-5,.,TRBV2,CASSERQAKNQPQHF
TRBJ2-7,.,TRBV13,CASSQGQGAAEQYF
TRBJ1-4,many,TRBV19,CASMDRGSEKLFF
TRBJ1-2,.,TRBV15,CATSRDQGTGTGYTF
TRBJ1-5,many,TRBV7-9,CASSRDNQPQHF
TRBJ1-1,once,TRBV24-1,CATSGPRDYPTEAFF
TRBJ2-7,.,TRBV5-4,CASSSDRGAYEQYF
TRBJ1-5,.,TRBV27,CASSFNWGDQPQHF
TRBJ1-1,many,TRBV13,CASRLRQALTEAFF
TRBJ2-1,.,TRBV12-3/TRBV12-4,CASSLAGLRNEQFF
TRBJ2-3,.,TRBV15,CATEPRDKGIRDTQYF
TRBJ2-7,few,TRBV10-3,CAIKAQGAGEQYF
TRBJ1-5,once,TRBV18,CASSPKGAQPQHF
TRBJ2-5,few,TRBV29-1,CSVGTSGQETQYF
TRBJ2-2,many,TRBV6-5,CASKTGGPYTGELFF
TRBJ1-4,.,TRBV10-3,CAISESKAGAPEKLFF
TRBJ2-7,once,TRBV4-2,CASSQGLGLAGFAYEQYF